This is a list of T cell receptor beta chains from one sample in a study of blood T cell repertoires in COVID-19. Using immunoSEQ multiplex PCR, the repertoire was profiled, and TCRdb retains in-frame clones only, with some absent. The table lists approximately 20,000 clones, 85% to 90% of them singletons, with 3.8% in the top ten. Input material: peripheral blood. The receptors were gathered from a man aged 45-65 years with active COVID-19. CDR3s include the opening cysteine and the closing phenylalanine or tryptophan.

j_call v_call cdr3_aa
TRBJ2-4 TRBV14 CASSQVSGLDIQYF
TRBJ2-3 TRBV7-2 CASSLGVSGGSDTQYF
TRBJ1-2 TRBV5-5 CASSSLGGGVPNYGYTF
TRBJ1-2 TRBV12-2 CASRADRGRKDYTF
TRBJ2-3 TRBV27 CASSQGLLDTQYF
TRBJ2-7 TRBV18 CASSPTGKHNYEQYF
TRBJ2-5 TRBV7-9 CASSFSRSLKETQYF
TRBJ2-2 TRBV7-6 CASRRLAGNTGELFF
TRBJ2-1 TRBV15 CATSRDWGGEQFF
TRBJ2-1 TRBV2 CASSDRTSAGNEQFF
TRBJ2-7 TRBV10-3 CAIRFRGPTSYEQYF